This T cell receptor (beta chain) comes out of a study of T-cell reconstitution after alpha-beta-depleted transplantation in children. The TCRbeta library was prepared with unique molecular identifiers. TCRdb re-called the PCR reads with MiXCR, one entry per CDR3 protein. The sample has about 500,000 distinct CDR3 sequences, approximately 32% seen once; the top ten hold approximately 2.3%. CDR1 and CDR2 from the germline V gene are LNHNV and YYDKDF (reference sequence). Trimming left V 0 bases short and J 0 bases short, with 12 bases between. This CDR3 is 16 amino acids long. V is TRBV15 and J is TRBJ2-7; D is ambiguous. This TCR was recovered from a human donor who donated a stem cell graft to a child with aplastic anemia. The sequenced sample was PBMCs from the stem cell graft donor, obtained from the stem cell graft. The CDR3 DNA reads TGTGCCACCAGCAGAGATATAGCCATACGCTCCTACGAGCAGTACTTC. Amino acids: CATSRDIAIRSYEQYF.